This T cell receptor beta chain was sequenced in a study of cytomegalovirus exposure and HLA in healthy donors. General study points: It was assumed in the presence/absence analyses that sequencing depth was roughly uniform across donors. Many donors carried some public TCRs, although rarity characterized most TCR sequences.

The PCR contained 60 Vbeta and 13 Jbeta primers. Measured with immunoSEQ multiplex PCR; TCRdb has only the in-frame clones, and not every one. The sample lists 150,000 to 200,000 clones, about 80% occurring once. Concerning this clone itself: The antigen is not known.

Germline V lookup: CDR1 GTSNPN, CDR2 SVGIG (reference sequence). The V gene end was trimmed by 0 bases and the J gene end by 5 bases; junction bases not matched to a gene: 7. This CDR3 is 14 amino acids long. The source material was PBMCs. This sequence joins TRBV30 and TRBJ2-7, with 7 bases matching TRBD1. This sequence was found in a boy younger than 18 in good health and CMV-seronegative. This CDR3 reads CAWSVRQGYDEQYF. CDR3 sequence (DNA): TGTGCCTGGAGTGTACGACAGGGCTATGACGAGCAGTACTTC. The variable domain in full, with the rest retrieved from reference TRBV30 and TRBJ2-7, is SQTIHQWPATLVQPVGSPLSLECTVEGTSNPNLYWYRQAAGRGLQLLFYSVGIGQISSEVPQNLSASRPQDRQFILSSKKLLLSDSGFYLCAWSVRQGYDEQYFGPGTRLTVT.